This TCR beta chain was identified in a study of blood T cells in healthy people across ages. General study results and limits: The authors considered diversity estimates from one million T cells to be underestimates. Possibly, changes in expanded clonotypes were confounded because donor CMV status was unknown.

The CDR3 length is 14 residues. CDR1 and CDR2 (germline): DFQATT, SNEGSKA (reference sequence). After removal of 1 base from V and 3 bases from J, the junction contained 5 bases not matched to a gene. Using a J-beta primer mix together with a sample-barcoded 5' primer, a second PCR was run for roughly 6 to 11 cycles. From the 5' RACE reads, TCRdb called clonotypes with MiXCR, one entry per CDR3 protein. The sample holds about 400,000 distinct CDR3 sequences, about 49% seen once. Each donor was a healthy Caucasian individual from Russia, aged about 6 to 95. Isolation recovered at least 6 million PBMCs from every sample. As concerns this clonotype: Its antigen is undetermined.

This receptor was identified in a man in his sixties in good health. Sequencing was carried out using blood. V gene TRBV20-1 combines with J gene TRBJ2-7, with TRBD1 matching over 8 bases. DNA for the CDR3: TGCAGTGCTAGAGCCAACAGGGGGGACTACGAGCAGTACTTC. Translation gives CSARANRGDYEQYF.